This T cell receptor beta chain appears in the sequencing data of a study of beta chain features in type 1 diabetes. At the level of the study: Over all samples combined, about 99,000,000 sorted cells were examined.

The study's findings and limits: cDNA-based sequencing might over-represent cells highly expressing TCR. Across all four CD4+ subsets, people with type 1 diabetes showed modestly shorter TCRB CDR3s. The similarity of naive, central memory and Treg TCRB repertoires appeared greater among patients than among healthy donors.

Comments on this clone: Its antigen remains unidentified.

As every portion of the isolated RNA was reverse transcribed, the sequencing read expressed TCRB transcripts. Clones were sequenced by immunoSEQ multiplex PCR, and TCRdb holds only the in-frame ones, with some missing. The repertoire holds around 50,000 clones, with approximately 43% as singletons. V shed 6 bases and J shed 9 bases, with 15 bases lying between them. CDR3 length: 13 amino acids. Germline V gene sequence: CDR1 MNHEY, CDR2 SVGAGI. This clonotype originated in a young man with type 1 diabetes. The specimen sequenced was stem cell memory CD4+ T cells from blood. The chain uses TRBV6-5 and TRBJ2-1, with D perhaps matching TRBD2 (6 bases). CDR3 in amino acids: CASRVGLGGEQFF. The CDR3 DNA reads as TGTGCCAGCAGGGTAGGGCTCGGGGGTGAGCAGTTCTTC.